This TCR beta chain comes out of a study of cytomegalovirus exposure and HLA in healthy donors. Study-level findings and limits: Equally common other TCR beta chains were less clonally expanded than HLA-associated ones, a later analysis found. Several of the most significant clusters appeared linked to common viral pathogens, based on a later analysis.

On this clone itself: The antigen remains unidentified.

V lost 3 bases to trimming and J lost 7 bases; unmatched junction nucleotides: 20. The CDR3 covers 18 residues. Germline assignment: CDR1 ENHRY and CDR2 SYGVKD. The study ran its PCR with 60 Vbeta and 13 Jbeta primers. Sequencing was performed with immunoSEQ multiplex PCR; in TCRdb, only in-frame clones are kept and a portion is missing. The sample holds some 180,000 clones; 70% to 90% are singletons and the top ten take under 3%. The chain uses TRBV10-3 and TRBJ1-2; 7 bases line up with TRBD1. The receptor was derived from a woman in her fifties or sixties in good health and CMV-seronegative. The material sequenced was PBMCs. CDR3 DNA: TGTGCCATCAGTGATGAAGGGGGCCGAGATAATCTACGGGGTGGCTACACCTTC. Its translation is CAISDEGGRDNLRGGYTF.